Sequencing of this T cell receptor beta chain was carried out in a study of T-cell reconstitution after alpha-beta-depleted transplantation in children. V dropped 7 bases and J dropped 2 bases, with 9 bases sitting between them. This CDR3 is 13 amino acids long. The germline CDR1 and CDR2 sequences are LNHDA and SQIVND (reference sequence). Preparation of the TCRbeta library involved a method that used unique molecular identifiers. TCRdb ran MiXCR on the PCR reads and lists one entry per CDR3 protein. The sample consists of roughly 200,000 distinct CDR3 sequences, roughly a tenth of them appearing once.

The chain employs TRBV19 and TRBJ1-5; tentative D call: TRBD1 (6 bases). Here the sequenced sample was PBMCs, taken before TCRalphabeta/CD19-depleted stem cell transplant. This clonotype originated in a child younger than two with acute myeloid leukemia, due to receive a stem cell transplant. CDR3 protein: CASTTGRNQPQHF. The DNA for the CDR3 is TGTGCCAGTACGACAGGTCGCAATCAGCCCCAGCATTTT.